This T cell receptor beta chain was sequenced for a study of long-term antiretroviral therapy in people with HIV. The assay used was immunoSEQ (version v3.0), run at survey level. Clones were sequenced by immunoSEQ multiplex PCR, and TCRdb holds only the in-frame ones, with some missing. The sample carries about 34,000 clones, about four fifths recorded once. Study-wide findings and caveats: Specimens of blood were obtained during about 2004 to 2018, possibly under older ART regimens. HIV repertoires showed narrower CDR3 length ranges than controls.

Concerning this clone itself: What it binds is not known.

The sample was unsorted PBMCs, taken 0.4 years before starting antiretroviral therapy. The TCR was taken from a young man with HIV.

This CDR3 is CSVEMGQGADTQYF. CDR3 coding DNA: TGCAGCGTTGAGATGGGACAGGGTGCGGATACGCAGTATTTT. The chain is built from TRBV29-1 and TRBJ2-3; 9 bases line up with TRBD1. J lost 6 bases, V lost 3 bases, and 7 bases had no gene match. Germline V lookup: CDR1 SQVTM, CDR2 ANQGSEA. This CDR3 comprises 14 residues.